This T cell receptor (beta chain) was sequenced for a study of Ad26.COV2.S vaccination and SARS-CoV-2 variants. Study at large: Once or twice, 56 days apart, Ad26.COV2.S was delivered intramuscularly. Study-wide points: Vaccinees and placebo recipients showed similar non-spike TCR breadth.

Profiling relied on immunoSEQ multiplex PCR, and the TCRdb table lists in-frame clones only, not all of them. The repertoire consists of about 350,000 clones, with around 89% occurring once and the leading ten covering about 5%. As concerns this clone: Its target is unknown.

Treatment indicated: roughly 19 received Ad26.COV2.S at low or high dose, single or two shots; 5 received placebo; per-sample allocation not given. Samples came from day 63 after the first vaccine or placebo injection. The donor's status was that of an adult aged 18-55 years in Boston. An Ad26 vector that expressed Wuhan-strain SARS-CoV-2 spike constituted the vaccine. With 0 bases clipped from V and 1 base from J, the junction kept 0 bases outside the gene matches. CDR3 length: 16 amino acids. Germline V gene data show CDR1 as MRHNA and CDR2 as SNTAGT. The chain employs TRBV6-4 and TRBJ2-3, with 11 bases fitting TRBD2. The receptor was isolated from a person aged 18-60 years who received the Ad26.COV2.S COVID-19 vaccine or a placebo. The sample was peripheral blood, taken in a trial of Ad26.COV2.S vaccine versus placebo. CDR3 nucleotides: TGTGCCAGCAGTGACTCGACTAGCGGGGGCACAGATACGCAGTATTTT. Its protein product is CASSDSTSGGTDTQYF.